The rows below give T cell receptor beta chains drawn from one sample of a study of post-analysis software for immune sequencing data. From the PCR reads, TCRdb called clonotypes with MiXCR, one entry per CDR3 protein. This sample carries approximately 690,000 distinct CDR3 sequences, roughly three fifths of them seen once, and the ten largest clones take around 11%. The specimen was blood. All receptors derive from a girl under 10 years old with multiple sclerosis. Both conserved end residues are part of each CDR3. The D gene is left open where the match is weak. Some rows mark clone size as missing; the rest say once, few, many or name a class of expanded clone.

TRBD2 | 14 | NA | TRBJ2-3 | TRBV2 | TGTGCCAGCGAGGAAAGCGGGGGATCAGATACGCAGTATTTT | CASEESGGSDTQYF
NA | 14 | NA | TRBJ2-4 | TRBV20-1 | TGCAGTGTACGAGCCCCGGGGCAGCAAAACATTCAGTACTTC | CSVRAPGQQNIQYF
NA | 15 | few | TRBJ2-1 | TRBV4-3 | TGCGCCAGCAGCCAAACGGCATACCCCTACAATGAGCAGTTCTTC | CASSQTAYPYNEQFF
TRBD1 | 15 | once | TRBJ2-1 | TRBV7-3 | TGTGCCAGCAGCTTCGGACAGGTAATGGTCGATGAGCAGTTCTTC | CASSFGQVMVDEQFF
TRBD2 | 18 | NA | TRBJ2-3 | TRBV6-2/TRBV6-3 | TGTGCCAGCAGTTACTCCTCTCGGCTAGCGGGGGACACAGATACGCAGTATTTT | CASSYSSRLAGDTDTQYF
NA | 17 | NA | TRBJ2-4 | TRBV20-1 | TGCAGTGCTAGAGATCACGTCGGGGGAACCCCTAAAGACATTCAGTACTTC | CSARDHVGGTPKDIQYF
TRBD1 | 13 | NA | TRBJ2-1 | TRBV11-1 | TGTGCCAGCAACAGGGGTTACTACAATGAGCAGTTCTTC | CASNRGYYNEQFF
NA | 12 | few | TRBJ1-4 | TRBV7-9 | TGTGCCAGCAGCTCCTCTGGTGAAAAACTGTTTTTT | CASSSSGEKLFF
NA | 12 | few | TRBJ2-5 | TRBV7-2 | TGTGCCAGCAGCTTAGGTTGGGAGACCCAGTACTTC | CASSLGWETQYF
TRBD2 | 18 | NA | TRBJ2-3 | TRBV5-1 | TGCGCCAGCAGCCCCGGGACTAGCGGGGGCATACCCACAGATACGCAGTATTTT | CASSPGTSGGIPTDTQYF
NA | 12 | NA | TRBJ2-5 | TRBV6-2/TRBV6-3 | TGTGCCAGCAGCCGACCCAGTGGGGAGCAGTACTTC | CASSRPSGEQYF
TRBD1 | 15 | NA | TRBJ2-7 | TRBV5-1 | TGCGCCAGCAGCTTGGTCTGGACAGGGTTCTACGAGCAGTACTTC | CASSLVWTGFYEQYF
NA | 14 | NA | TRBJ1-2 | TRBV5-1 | TGCGCCAGCAGCCCAGGGGCGGATAACTATGGCTACACCTTC | CASSPGADNYGYTF
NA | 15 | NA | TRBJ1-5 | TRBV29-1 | TGCAGCGCTGTGACAGGTCTTGGGTTCGATCAGCCCCAGCATTTT | CSAVTGLGFDQPQHF
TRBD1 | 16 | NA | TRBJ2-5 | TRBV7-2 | TGTGCCAGCAGCTCAATAGGGACAGTCGGCGAAGAGACCCAGTACTTC | CASSSIGTVGEETQYF
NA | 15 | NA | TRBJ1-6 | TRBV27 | TGTGCCAGCAGTTGGGCTAGCTCCTATAATTCACCCCTCCACTTT | CASSWASSYNSPLHF
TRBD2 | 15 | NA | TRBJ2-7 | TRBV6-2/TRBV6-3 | TGTGCCAGCAGACGGGGACTAGCGGACTCCTACGAGCAGTACTTC | CASRRGLADSYEQYF
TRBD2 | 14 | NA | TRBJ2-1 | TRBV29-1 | TGCAGCGTTGATTCTCGACTAGCGCAAAATGAGCAGTTCTTC | CSVDSRLAQNEQFF
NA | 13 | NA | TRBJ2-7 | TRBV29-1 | TGCAGCGTTGGGACAGAGACCACCTACGAGCAGTACTTC | CSVGTETTYEQYF
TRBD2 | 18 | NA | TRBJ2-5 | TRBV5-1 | TGCGCCAGCAGCTTACGTCCTCTGGGACTAGCGGGAGAAGAGACCCAGTACTTC | CASSLRPLGLAGEETQYF
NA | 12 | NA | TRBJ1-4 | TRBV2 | TGTGCCAGCAGTGCAACTAATGAAAAACTGTTTTTT | CASSATNEKLFF
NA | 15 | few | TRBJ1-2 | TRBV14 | TGTGCCAGCAGCCAAGTTGGGCCTCTTCAGGGTGGCTACACCTTC | CASSQVGPLQGGYTF
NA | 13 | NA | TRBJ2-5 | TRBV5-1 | TGCGCCAGCAGCTTCGACAGAGAAGGGACCCAGTACTTC | CASSFDREGTQYF
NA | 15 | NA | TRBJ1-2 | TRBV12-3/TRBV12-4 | TGTGCCAGCCCTTATCGACAGGTTCGACCCTATGGCTACACCTTC | CASPYRQVRPYGYTF
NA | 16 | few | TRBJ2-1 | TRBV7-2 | TGTGCCAGCAGCCCCCGCCAGGCCGGCTCCTACAATGAGCAGTTCTTC | CASSPRQAGSYNEQFF
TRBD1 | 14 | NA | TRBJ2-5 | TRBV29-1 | TGCAGCGTTGAATTTGGGACAGCTCAAGAGACCCAGTACTTC | CSVEFGTAQETQYF
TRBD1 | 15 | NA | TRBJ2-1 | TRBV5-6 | TGTGCCAGCAGCATCGACAGGGGGTGGGAGGATGAGCAGTTCTTC | CASSIDRGWEDEQFF
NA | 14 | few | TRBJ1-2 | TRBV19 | TGTGCCAGTATCCCCCGGACAGCAAACTATGGCTACACCTTC | CASIPRTANYGYTF
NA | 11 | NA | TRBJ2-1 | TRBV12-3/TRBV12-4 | TGTGCCAGCAGTGTCCGGGACGGTCAGTTCTTC | CASSVRDGQFF
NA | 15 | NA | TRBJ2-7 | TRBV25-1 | TGTGCCAGCAGTGTATACGGGGGATCCTCCTACGAGCAGTACTTC | CASSVYGGSSYEQYF
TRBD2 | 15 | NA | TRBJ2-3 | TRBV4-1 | TGCGCCAGCAGCCAATTACGGGGGGGCACAGATACGCAGTATTTT | CASSQLRGGTDTQYF
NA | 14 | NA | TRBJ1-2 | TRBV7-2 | TGTGCCAGCAGCTCCAACAGGGTACGATATGGCTACACCTTC | CASSSNRVRYGYTF
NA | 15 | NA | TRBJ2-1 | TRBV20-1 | TGCAGTGCTGGACCTCCGGGTTCCCAGTACAATGAGCAGTTCTTC | CSAGPPGSQYNEQFF
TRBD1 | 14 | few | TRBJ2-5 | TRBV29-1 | TGCAGCTCGCGGACAGGGGGCGGCCAAGAGACCCAGTACTTC | CSSRTGGGQETQYF
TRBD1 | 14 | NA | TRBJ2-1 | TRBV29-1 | TGCAGCGATGCAACCGGGACAGGTTACAATGAGCAGTTCTTC | CSDATGTGYNEQFF
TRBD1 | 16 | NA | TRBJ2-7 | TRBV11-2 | TGTGCCAGCAGCTTAGATCTGGGGACAGCGCCCTACGAGCAGTACTTC | CASSLDLGTAPYEQYF
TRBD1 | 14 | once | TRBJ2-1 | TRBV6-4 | TGTGCCAGCAGTGAGGGGGACAGCTACAATGAGCAGTTCTTC | CASSEGDSYNEQFF
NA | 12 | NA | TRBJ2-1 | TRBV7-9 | TGTGCCAGCAGCACTTACTACAATGAGCAGTTCTTC | CASSTYYNEQFF
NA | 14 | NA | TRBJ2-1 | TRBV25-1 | TGTGCCAGCAGTGAATATAGGGACGAGGCTGAGCAGTTCTTC | CASSEYRDEAEQFF
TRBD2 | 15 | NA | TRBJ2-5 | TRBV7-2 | TGTGCCAGCAGCTTTAAAGCGGGGGGAGGTGAGACCCAGTACTTC | CASSFKAGGGETQYF
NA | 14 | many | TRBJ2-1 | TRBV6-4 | TGTGCCAGCAGTGGAACCGCCGACCTCAATGAGCAGTTCTTC | CASSGTADLNEQFF
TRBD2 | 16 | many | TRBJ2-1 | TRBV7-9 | TGTGCCAGCAGCTTAATCGGGACTAGCGACCGCAATGAGCAGTTCTTC | CASSLIGTSDRNEQFF
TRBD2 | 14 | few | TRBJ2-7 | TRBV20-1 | TGCAGTGCTAGAGAACCTGGACTAGCCCTCGAGCAGTACTTC | CSAREPGLALEQYF
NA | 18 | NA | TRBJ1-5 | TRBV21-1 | TGTGCCAGCAGCAAAGAAGCTAGACAGGGTAGGAGCAATCAGCCCCAGCATTTT | CASSKEARQGRSNQPQHF
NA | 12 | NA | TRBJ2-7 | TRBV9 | TGTGCCAGCAGCATCGGTACGGGCGAGCAGTACTTC | CASSIGTGEQYF
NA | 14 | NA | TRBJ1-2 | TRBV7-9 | TGTGCCAGCAGCGCGGGGGGTGGCGACTATGGCCACACCTTC | CASSAGGGDYGHTF
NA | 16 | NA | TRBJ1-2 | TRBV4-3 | TGCGCCAGCAGCCAAGATTGGACAGAAAGTTCCTATGGCTACACCTTC | CASSQDWTESSYGYTF
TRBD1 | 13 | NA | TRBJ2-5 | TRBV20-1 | TGCAGTGCTCGGACAGGGGGGTACAATGAGCAGTACTTC | CSARTGGYNEQYF
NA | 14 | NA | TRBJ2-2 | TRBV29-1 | TGCAGCGTTGCCCCAGGGGGGTCCCCCGGGGAGCTGTTTTTT | CSVAPGGSPGELFF
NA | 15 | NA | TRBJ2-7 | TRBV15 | TGTGCCACCAGCAGAGATCGGGGGCTAGCGCTCGAGCAGTACTTC | CATSRDRGLALEQYF
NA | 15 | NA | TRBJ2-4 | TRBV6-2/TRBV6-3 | TGTGCCAGCAGTTACCAGATAGCGGTCCAAAACATTCAGTACTTC | CASSYQIAVQNIQYF
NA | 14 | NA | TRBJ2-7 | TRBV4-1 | TGCGCCAGCTCCACGGACGATAGCGCCTACGAGCAGTACTTC | CASSTDDSAYEQYF